This T cell receptor beta chain was captured by sequencing in a study of OX40 agonist ivuxolimab in advanced cancers. Assay used: immunoSEQ multiplex PCR; TCRdb lists only in-frame clones, some missing. The sample lists about 82,000 clones; about 86% were seen once. Per the germline V gene, CDR1 is MNHEY and CDR2 is SMNVEV (reference sequence). There are 16 residues in the CDR3. V was pared by 2 bases and J by 9 bases, with 7 bases of the junction left unmatched. The source material was CD4+ or CD8+ T cells sorted from blood, sampled in a trial of the OX40 agonist ivuxolimab. This TCR was sampled from an adult with an advanced solid tumor such as melanoma, head and neck, liver or kidney cancer. This rearrangement joins TRBV27 to TRBJ2-1, with 13 positions matching TRBD2. CDR3: CASSLLGLAGVTEQFF. CDR3 DNA sequence: TGTGCCAGCAGTTTACTTGGACTAGCGGGAGTGACTGAGCAGTTCTTC.